The clone carrying this TCR beta chain was observed at least ten times. As yet, its antigen is unknown. Amplification targeted TCR beta CDR3 regions from RNA transcripts. In the first-round RT-PCR of the TCR CDR3, the HTBI primer set was used. TCRdb reprocessed the multiplex PCR reads with MiXCR, giving one entry per CDR3 protein. The sample consists of some 760,000 distinct CDR3 sequences, 12% to 15% of them appearing once. This record comes from a study of T cells in Graves' hyperthyroidism and ophthalmopathy. Study findings and constraints: The model's output predicted ophthalmopathy at a median of roughly seven months prior to onset. In the analysis, a 13 V-J model separated ophthalmopathy from stable hyperthyroidism.

The authors deemed Graves' hyperthyroidism stable absent ophthalmopathy progression within 18 months. Exclusion of patients followed from uncontrolled infection, other autoimmune disease, pregnancy or lactation. CDR1 SGHNT and CDR2 YENEEA come from the germline V gene. CDR3 length equals 15 residues. Trimming took 2 bases from V and 0 from J, leaving 10 bases between them. The sequenced sample consisted of blood. The sequence was obtained from a woman younger than 30 with Graves' hyperthyroidism. The V gene is TRBV11-3, the J gene TRBJ1-1; D uncertain. CDR3 sequence reads: CASSLRGQLNTEAFF. The CDR3 region has the DNA TGTGCCAGCAGCTTAAGAGGCCAGCTGAACACTGAAGCTTTCTTT.